These 20 T cell receptor beta chains were all obtained from the same sample, sequenced in a study of blood T cells in healthy people across ages. Sample-barcoded 5' priming and a J-beta primer mix drove a second PCR of 7 to 11 cycles. One entry per CDR3 protein, called by TCRdb with MiXCR from the 5' RACE reads. The sample includes 750,000 to 950,000 distinct CDR3 sequences, almost 30% of them seen just once. The sample was also reused in another study, on T cells of mothers and their children.

Sequences were obtained from blood. These receptor sequences come from a woman aged 40 to 50 in good health.

The chain carries TRBV12-3 or TRBV12-4 and TRBJ1-1; D ambiguous. The CDR3 consists of 14 residues. V was cut by 6 bases and J by 4 bases, with 15 bases left in between. The CDR3 DNA reads TGTGCCAGCAGGGCTTTGTTGGAGACCACTGAAGCTTTCTTT. This encodes CASRALLETTEAFF.

About this clonotype itself: Germline and junction disagree at one end, which may indicate a read error. For the CDR3, the DNA is TGTGCTAGCAGCTTAGGGGACGGCGGGGGCTACGAGCAGTACTTC. This gives the protein CASSLGDGGGYEQYF. The chain carries TRBV7-7 and TRBJ2-7; 7 nucleotides line up with TRBD2. Per the germline V gene, CDR1 is SSHAT and CDR2 is FNYEAQ (reference sequence). The CDR3 consists of 15 residues.

This clonotype was seen a few times. This chain joins TRBV27 and TRBJ2-1, with D perhaps matching TRBD2 (6 bases). The V end was cut by 8 bases, the J end by 5 bases, with 16 bases between. The CDR3 runs 14 residues. The germline CDR1 and CDR2 sequences are MNHEY and SMNVEV (reference sequence). The CDR3 DNA is TGTGCCAGCGCTTTCGGGGGTGTAAACAATGAGCAGTTCTTC. Translation gives CASAFGGVNNEQFF.

This clonotype was counted only a few times. This chain uses TRBV20-1 with TRBJ2-7, with 12 bases identical to TRBD1. V lost 4 bases and J lost 4; bases outside the gene matches: 8. The CDR3 sequence is 15 residues long. Germline loops: CDR1 DFQATT, CDR2 SNEGSKA (reference sequence). DNA for the CDR3: TGCAGTGCTACTCCGGGACAGGGGGCTAGGTACGAGCAGTACTTC. It is translated as CSATPGQGARYEQYF.

About this clonotype itself: It may be a read error: a sequence one base away is much more abundant. The rearrangement uses TRBV5-5 and TRBJ2-1; D remains ambiguous. Germline CDR1 reads SGHKS; CDR2 reads YYEKEE (reference sequence). The CDR3 spans 12 residues. V was shortened by 2 bases and J by 10 bases, with 10 bases between the two germline ends. Here the CDR3 reads CASSFRQREQFF. CDR3 nucleotide sequence: TGTGCCAGCAGCTTCCGTCAGCGCGAGCAGTTCTTC.

This clonotype was seen a handful of times. V is TRBV7-2 and J is TRBJ2-5, with D perhaps matching TRBD2 (5 bases). V was shortened by 1 base and J by 5 bases, with 8 bases between the two germline ends. This CDR3 is built from 13 residues. The germline CDR1 and CDR2 sequences are SGHTA and FQGNSA. CDR3 sequence reads: CASSLERVETQYF. DNA of the CDR3: TGTGCCAGCAGCTTAGAGAGGGTGGAGACCCAGTACTTC.

There are many counts of this clonotype. The chain recombines TRBV20-1 with TRBJ2-1; TRBD2 agrees at 11 bases. Germline loops: CDR1 DFQATT, CDR2 SNEGSKA (reference sequence). The CDR3 consists of 14 residues. V shed 5 bases, J shed 6 bases, and the junction held 6 bases outside the gene matches. The CDR3: CSAVGTSGINEQFF. CDR3 DNA: TGCAGTGCTGTCGGGACTAGCGGTATCAATGAGCAGTTCTTC.

The V gene is TRBV12-3 or TRBV12-4, the J gene TRBJ2-7; 9 bases are a match to TRBD2. V was clipped by 6 bases and J by 7 bases; unmatched bases: 13. The CDR3 is 15 amino acids. The CDR3 nucleotides read TGTGCCAGCAGCCTTTCCGGGGCGGGGGGGCATGAGCAGTACTTC. Protein sequence: CASSLSGAGGHEQYF.

Note on this clonotype: Given a much more abundant clone one base away, this may be a read error. The CDR3 bases are TGTGCCAGCAGAGGCAGGGTCGGAGATACGCAGTATTTT. Protein sequence: CASRGRVGDTQYF. The chain has TRBV6-5 and TRBJ2-3; a weak D match, TRBD1 (5 bases). V was trimmed by 6 bases and J by 5 bases, leaving 12 bases between them. From germline, CDR1 is MNHEY and CDR2 SVGAGI. This CDR3 has 13 amino acids.

This clonotype was seen repeatedly, ten times or more. The chain recombines TRBV20-1 with TRBJ2-7; 7 nucleotides align to TRBD1. V lost 3 bases and J lost 5; bases outside the gene matches: 13. Germline V lookup: CDR1 DFQATT, CDR2 SNEGSKA (reference sequence). CDR3 size: 15 residues. CDR3 region: CSARGFTQGLNEQYF. The CDR3 bases are TGCAGTGCTAGGGGTTTCACACAGGGGCTAAACGAGCAGTACTTC.

This clonotype was detected ten times or more. The chain joins TRBV3-1 to TRBJ1-2; D is unclear. Germline V gives CDR1 LGHDT, CDR2 YNNKEL (reference sequence). Deletions cut 1 base from V and 8 bases from J, with 11 bases between. This CDR3 comprises 13 residues. Here the CDR3 reads CASSQGMGEGYTF. CDR3 bases: TGTGCCAGCAGCCAAGGGATGGGTGAAGGCTACACCTTC.

This clonotype was seen at least ten times. V and J are TRBV20-1 and TRBJ2-7; maybe TRBD2 (6 bases). CDR1 DFQATT and CDR2 SNEGSKA come from the germline V gene (reference sequence). V was pared by 0 bases and J by 5 bases, with 14 bases between. This CDR3 has 14 amino acids. This CDR3 reads CSARDGLAFNEQYF. Written as DNA, the CDR3 is TGCAGTGCTAGAGACGGCCTAGCGTTTAACGAGCAGTACTTC.

The chain carries TRBV4-3 and TRBJ1-2; D may be TRBD1 (5 bases). The CDR3 covers 12 residues. In germline, CDR1 is LGHNA, CDR2 YSLEER. Trimming removed 3 bases at V and 10 bases at J, with 12 bases between. CDR3 protein: CASSHGLQDYTF. CDR3 DNA sequence: TGCGCCAGCAGCCATGGACTACAGGACTACACCTTC.

This clonotype was seen only a few times. The V gene is TRBV7-8, the J gene TRBJ2-5; 9 bases map to TRBD2. V shed 9 bases, J shed 6 bases, and the junction held 17 bases outside the gene matches. The CDR3 is made up of 16 amino acids. Germline CDR1 SGHVS, CDR2 FQNEAQ. The CDR3 loop is CASSAGGAVGSKTQYF. CDR3 in DNA: TGTGCCAGTTCGGCGGGGGGGGCTGTCGGGTCAAAGACCCAGTACTTC.

In this sample, this clonotype turned up a few times. The rearrangement links TRBV2 to TRBJ2-3; 9 bases are shared with TRBD1. Per the germline V gene, CDR1 is SNHLY and CDR2 is FYNNEI. The CDR3 runs to 13 residues. J lost 5 bases, V lost 7 bases, and 4 bases had no gene match. In DNA form, the CDR3 reads TGTGCCAGCACCCGGGACAGGGAAGATACGCAGTATTTT. This sequence encodes CASTRDREDTQYF.

There are a few counts of this clonotype. The chain recombines TRBV29-1 with TRBJ2-3, with 7 bases identical to TRBD1. The germline gives CDR1 SQVTM, CDR2 ANQGSEA. Germline trimming cut 5 bases from V and 0 bases from J; bases unmatched to any gene: 5. This CDR3 region has 14 residues. CDR3 DNA sequence: TGCAGCGTTTACAGGGGATTTAGCACAGATACGCAGTATTTT. Amino acid sequence: CSVYRGFSTDTQYF.

This clonotype appeared many times. This could be a read error, since a much larger clone is one nucleotide away. The rearrangement joins TRBV29-1 to TRBJ2-7; a possible D gene is TRBD1 (6 bases). Germline V CDR1 and CDR2: SQVTM, ANQGSEA. The CDR3 consists of 11 residues. The V gene lost 4 bases and the J gene lost 7 bases, with 11 bases spanning the gap. The CDR3 is CSVVRDNEQYF. In DNA, the CDR3 is TGCAGCGTTGTGAGGGACAATGAGCAGTACTTC.

This clonotype was observed a handful of times. This chain connects TRBV12-3 or TRBV12-4 to TRBJ1-4, with 11 bases lining up with TRBD1. The V gene end was trimmed by 8 bases and the J gene end by 8 bases; junction bases not matched to a gene: 10. This CDR3 comprises 15 residues. The CDR3 reads CASGRTGGPREKLFF. CDR3 DNA: TGTGCCAGCGGACGGACAGGGGGCCCGAGGGAAAAACTGTTTTTT.

The chain joins TRBV20-1 to TRBJ2-7; no clear D gene. The CDR3 is 14 residues long. V was cut by 3 bases and J by 3 bases, with 15 bases left in between. Germline values: CDR1 DFQATT, CDR2 SNEGSKA (reference sequence). The CDR3 here is CSASPRSAFYEQYF. Here the CDR3 DNA reads TGCAGTGCTAGCCCCAGGTCGGCATTCTACGAGCAGTACTTC.

This clonotype was seen more than once but under ten times. J is TRBJ2-3 and V is TRBV20-1, with D maybe TRBD2 (7 bases). CDR1 is DFQATT and CDR2 is SNEGSKA in the germline V gene (reference sequence). This CDR3 region has 16 residues. The germline V and J ends were trimmed by 5 bases and 1 base, with 19 bases remaining between them. CDR3 sequence reads: CSALTGGGGRTDTQYF. CDR3 sequence (DNA): TGCAGTGCTCTCACGGGCGGCGGGGGCCGCACAGATACGCAGTATTTT.